These T cell receptor beta chains were read from a single sample in a study of blood T cell repertoires in COVID-19. Libraries were prepared by immunoSEQ multiplex PCR; TCRdb keeps only in-frame clonotypes and omits some of them. Of around 300,000 clones listed, over 75% were seen once; the top ten hold 1%. The sequencing sample was made of peripheral blood. Receptors originate from a man between 50 and 59 years old with active or convalescent COVID-19. Each CDR3 is given with its conserved first and last residue. The D gene is left open where the match is weak. The size field is filled for only some rows; it gives once, few, many or a size class.

d_call	cdr3_length	v_call	clone_size	j_call	cdr3_aa	cdr3_nt
TRBD2	15	TRBV10-2	.	TRBJ2-7	CASSELAGGAYEQYF	TGCGCCAGCAGTGAGCTAGCGGGAGGTGCCTACGAGCAGTACTTC
.	15	TRBV2	.	TRBJ1-1	CASSGYLVPGTEAFF	TGTGCCAGCAGTGGATACCTAGTCCCCGGCACTGAAGCTTTCTTT
.	13	TRBV7-9	.	TRBJ1-1	CASREALNTEAFF	TGTGCCAGCAGGGAGGCCCTGAACACTGAAGCTTTCTTT
.	14	TRBV5-1	.	TRBJ1-2	CASSSVDRIYGYTF	TGCGCCAGCAGCTCTGTAGACAGAATCTATGGCTACACCTTC
TRBD2	14	TRBV5-4	.	TRBJ2-5	CASSPEGRGQTQYF	TGTGCCAGCAGCCCCGAAGGGAGGGGTCAGACCCAGTACTTC
TRBD2	15	TRBV27	.	TRBJ2-7	CASRTSGAVAYEQYF	TGTGCCAGCCGAACCAGCGGGGCAGTGGCCTACGAGCAGTACTTC
.	16	TRBV7-9	once	TRBJ2-7	CASSSGGDQSSYEQYF	TGTGCCAGCAGCTCAGGCGGGGACCAGAGCTCCTACGAGCAGTACTTC
TRBD2	14	TRBV24-1	.	TRBJ2-7	CATSGTSGEVEQYF	TGTGCCACCAGTGGGACTAGCGGGGAGGTCGAGCAGTACTTC
TRBD1	15	TRBV2	.	TRBJ2-7	CASSESGQGASEQYF	TGTGCCAGCAGTGAATCGGGACAGGGGGCCTCCGAGCAGTACTTC
.	15	TRBV3-1/TRBV3-2	.	TRBJ2-1	CASSVTSSSYNEQFF	TGTGCCAGCAGCGTTACTAGCTCCTCCTACAATGAGCAGTTCTTC
.	15	TRBV5-6	.	TRBJ1-2	CASSLDGGFDYGYTF	TGTGCCAGCAGCTTGGATGGGGGGTTCGACTATGGCTACACCTTC
TRBD2	17	TRBV30	.	TRBJ2-2	CAWSVRGQRGITGELFF	TGTGCCTGGAGTGTACGAGGCCAGCGGGGGATCACCGGGGAGCTGTTTTTT
TRBD1	16	TRBV19	.	TRBJ1-2	CASSIDFGQERYGYTF	TGTGCCAGTAGTATAGATTTCGGACAGGAACGTTATGGCTACACCTTC
TRBD1	21	TRBV27	.	TRBJ1-6	CASSPYGTGTGIGSYNSPLHF	TGTGCCAGCAGTCCCTATGGAACCGGGACAGGGATCGGGTCCTATAATTCACCCCTCCACTTT
TRBD1	14	TRBV7-9	.	TRBJ2-5	CASSPGTGQETQYF	TGTGCCAGCAGCCCGGGGACAGGCCAAGAGACCCAGTACTTC
.	14	TRBV28	few	TRBJ2-7	CASSKAGGPYEQYF	TGTGCCAGCAGCAAAGCAGGAGGGCCCTACGAGCAGTACTTC
.	14	TRBV7-2	.	TRBJ2-5	CASSLDGQQETQYF	TGTGCCAGCAGCTTAGATGGACAGCAAGAGACCCAGTACTTC
TRBD2	12	TRBV3-1/TRBV3-2	.	TRBJ2-2	CASSREGGVLFF	TGTGCCAGCAGCCGCGAGGGAGGGGTGCTGTTTTTT
.	16	TRBV27	.	TRBJ2-3	CASSFRQATSTDTQYF	TGTGCCAGCAGTTTTAGGCAGGCAACTAGCACAGATACGCAGTATTTT
.	16	TRBV21-1	.	TRBJ2-7	CASSKEEGISPFEQYF	TGTGCCAGCAGCAAAGAGGAGGGGATTTCGCCGTTCGAGCAGTACTTC
TRBD1	15	TRBV7-3	once	TRBJ2-3	CASSPRTGSTDTQYF	TGTGCCAGCAGCCCCAGGACAGGGAGCACAGATACGCAGTATTTT
.	13	TRBV7-9	.	TRBJ1-6	CASSLGREAPLHF	TGTGCCAGCAGCTTAGGTCGGGAGGCACCCCTCCACTTT
.	13	TRBV12-3/TRBV12-4	.	TRBJ1-6	CASSSRQDSPLHF	TGTGCCAGCAGTTCTCGACAGGATTCACCCCTCCACTTT
.	12	TRBV2	.	TRBJ1-6	CASRAEFSPLHF	TGTGCCAGCAGGGCCGAATTTTCACCCCTCCACTTT
.	14	TRBV7-2	.	TRBJ2-5	CASSLDRAGGTQYF	TGTGCCAGCAGCTTAGATCGGGCCGGGGGGACCCAGTACTTC
TRBD2	15	TRBV7-2	.	TRBJ2-1	CASSRTSGGANEQFF	TGTGCCAGCAGTCGAACTAGCGGGGGGGCCAATGAGCAGTTCTTC
.	14	TRBV7-2	.	TRBJ1-2	CASSAIQGRYGYTF	TGTGCCAGCAGCGCAATACAGGGAAGGTATGGCTACACCTTC
.	13	TRBV29-1	.	TRBJ2-3	CSVELGGADTQYF	TGCAGCGTCGAACTAGGAGGAGCCGATACGCAGTATTTT
TRBD1	20	TRBV5-3	.	TRBJ1-1	CARSLVPGSGTGPSNTEAFF	TGTGCCAGAAGCTTGGTTCCCGGCTCTGGGACAGGCCCATCGAACACTGAAGCTTTCTTT
.	17	TRBV11-2	few	TRBJ2-4	CASSLDWYRADKNIQYF	TGTGCCAGCAGCTTAGATTGGTACAGGGCTGACAAAAACATTCAGTACTTC
.	14	TRBV29-1	.	TRBJ1-1	CSVSGTISSTEAFF	TGCAGCGTTAGCGGGACAATATCGTCCACTGAAGCTTTCTTT
TRBD2	15	TRBV7-9	.	TRBJ2-3	CASSMTSGAVDTQYF	TGTGCCAGCAGCATGACTAGCGGGGCCGTAGATACGCAGTATTTT
TRBD2	16	TRBV27	.	TRBJ2-3	CASNFGTSGGTDTQYF	TGTGCCAGCAACTTTGGGACTAGCGGGGGCACAGATACGCAGTATTTT
.	13	TRBV7-9	.	TRBJ1-1	CASSLLATTEAFF	TGTGCCAGCAGCTTATTGGCGACAACTGAAGCTTTCTTT
TRBD2	15	TRBV10-2	.	TRBJ2-7	CASSDASGSYYEQYF	TGCGCCAGCAGTGATGCTAGCGGGAGTTACTACGAGCAGTACTTC
.	14	TRBV27	.	TRBJ2-7	CASSLSRDSYEQYF	TGTGCCAGCAGTTTATCTCGGGACTCCTACGAGCAGTACTTC
.	16	TRBV6-6	.	TRBJ2-7	CASSYGHLMRIYEQYF	TGTGCCAGCAGTTATGGGCACCTAATGAGAATCTACGAGCAGTACTTC
.	14	TRBV28	.	TRBJ2-3	CASSLDLLVGRQYF	TGTGCCAGCAGTTTAGATCTGTTAGTGGGCCGGCAGTATTTT
TRBD1	15	TRBV5-1	.	TRBJ2-7	CASSQGQGSSYEQYF	TGCGCCAGCAGTCAAGGACAGGGGAGCTCCTACGAGCAGTACTTC
TRBD1	15	TRBV7-9	.	TRBJ2-2	CASTRGDRVTGELFF	TGTGCCAGCACAAGGGGGGACAGGGTGACCGGGGAGCTGTTTTTT
TRBD1	16	TRBV3-1/TRBV3-2	.	TRBJ1-2	CASSQESQGVDYGYTF	TGTGCCAGCAGCCAAGAATCACAGGGGGTTGACTATGGCTACACCTTC
TRBD1	14	TRBV28	.	TRBJ1-1	CASSLGQGLIEAFF	TGTGCCAGCAGCCTTGGACAGGGGCTCATTGAAGCTTTCTTT
.	14	TRBV19	once	TRBJ2-1	CASASGSGYNEQFF	TGTGCCAGTGCTTCTGGGAGCGGCTACAATGAGCAGTTCTTC
TRBD1	17	TRBV27	.	TRBJ1-6	CASSLRAGQGYNSPLHF	TGTGCCAGCAGTTTAAGAGCGGGACAGGGGTATAATTCACCCCTCCACTTT
.	16	TRBV18	.	TRBJ1-1	CASSPVIGVWSTEAFF	TGTGCCAGCTCACCAGTCATCGGGGTTTGGAGCACTGAAGCTTTCTTT
.	13	TRBV18	.	TRBJ1-5	CASSRGGNQPQHF	TGTGCCAGCTCACGGGGAGGCAATCAGCCCCAGCATTTT
.	15	TRBV30	.	TRBJ2-7	CAWSVSSGLTYEQYF	TGTGCCTGGAGTGTCTCCAGCGGGCTTACCTACGAGCAGTACTTC